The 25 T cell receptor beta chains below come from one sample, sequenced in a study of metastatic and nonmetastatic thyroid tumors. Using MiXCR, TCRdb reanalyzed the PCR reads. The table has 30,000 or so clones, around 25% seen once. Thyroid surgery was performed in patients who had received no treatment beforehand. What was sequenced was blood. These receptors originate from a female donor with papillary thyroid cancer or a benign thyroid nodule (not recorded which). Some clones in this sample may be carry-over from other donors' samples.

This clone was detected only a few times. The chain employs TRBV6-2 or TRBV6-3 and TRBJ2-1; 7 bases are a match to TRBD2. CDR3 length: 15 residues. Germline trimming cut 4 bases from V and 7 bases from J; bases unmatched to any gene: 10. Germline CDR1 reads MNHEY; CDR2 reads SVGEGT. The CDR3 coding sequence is TGTGCCAGCAGTTGGCTTGGCGGGAGAGCGAATGAGCAGTTCTTC. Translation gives CASSWLGGRANEQFF.

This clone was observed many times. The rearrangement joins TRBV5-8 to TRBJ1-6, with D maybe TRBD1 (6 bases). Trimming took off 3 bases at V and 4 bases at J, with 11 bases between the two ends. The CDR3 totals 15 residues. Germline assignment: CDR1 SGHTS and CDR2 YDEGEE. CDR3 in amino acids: CASSSGQLYNSPLHF. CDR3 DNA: TGTGCCAGCAGCTCAGGACAGCTATATAATTCACCCCTCCACTTT.

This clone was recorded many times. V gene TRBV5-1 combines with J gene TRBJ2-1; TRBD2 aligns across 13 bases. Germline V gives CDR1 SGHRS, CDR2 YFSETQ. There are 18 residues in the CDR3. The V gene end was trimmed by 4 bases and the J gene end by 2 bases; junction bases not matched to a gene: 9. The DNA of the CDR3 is TGCGCCAGCAGCCCCCGGACTAGCGGGAGCCTAACCTACAATGAGCAGTTCTTC. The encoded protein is CASSPRTSGSLTYNEQFF.

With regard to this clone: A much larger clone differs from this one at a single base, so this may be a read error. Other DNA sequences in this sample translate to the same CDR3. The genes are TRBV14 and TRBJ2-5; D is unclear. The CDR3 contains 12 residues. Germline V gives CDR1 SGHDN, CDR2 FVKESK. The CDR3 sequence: CASSRLRETQYF. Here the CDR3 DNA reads TGTGCCAGCAGCCGCCTACGAGAGACCCAGTACTTT.

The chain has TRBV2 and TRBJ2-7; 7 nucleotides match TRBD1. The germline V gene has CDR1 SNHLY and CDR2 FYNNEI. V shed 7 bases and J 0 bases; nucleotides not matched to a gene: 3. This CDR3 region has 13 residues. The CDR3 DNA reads TGTGCCAGCACCGGGACAGTCTCCTACGAGCAGTACTTC. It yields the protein CASTGTVSYEQYF.

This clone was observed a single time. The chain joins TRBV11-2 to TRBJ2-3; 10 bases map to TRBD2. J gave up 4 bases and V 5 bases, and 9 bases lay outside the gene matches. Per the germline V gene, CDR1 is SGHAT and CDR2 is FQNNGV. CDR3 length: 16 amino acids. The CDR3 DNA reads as TGTGCCAGCAGCCCCCAACTAGCGGGACTGTCAGATACGCAGTATTTT. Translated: CASSPQLAGLSDTQYF.

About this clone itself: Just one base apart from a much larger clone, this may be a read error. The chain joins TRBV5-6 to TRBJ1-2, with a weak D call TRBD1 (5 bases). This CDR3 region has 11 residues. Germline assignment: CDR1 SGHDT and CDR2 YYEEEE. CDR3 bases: TGTGCCAGCAGCACAGGAAATGGCTGCACCTTC. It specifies CASSTGNGCTF.

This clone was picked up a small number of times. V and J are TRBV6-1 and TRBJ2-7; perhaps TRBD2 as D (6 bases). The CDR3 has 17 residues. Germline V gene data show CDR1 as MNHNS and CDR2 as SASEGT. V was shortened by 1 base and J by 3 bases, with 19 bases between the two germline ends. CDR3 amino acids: CASSEGGGCPSFYEQYF. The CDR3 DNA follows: TGTGCCAGCAGTGAAGGGGGAGGCTGTCCCTCTTTCTACGAGCAGTACTTC.

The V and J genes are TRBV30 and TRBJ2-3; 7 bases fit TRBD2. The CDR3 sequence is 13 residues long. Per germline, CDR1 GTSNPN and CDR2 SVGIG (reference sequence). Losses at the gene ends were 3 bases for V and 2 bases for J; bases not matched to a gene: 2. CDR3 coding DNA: TGTGCCTGGAGGGGGAGGGCCACAGATACGCAGTATTTT. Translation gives CAWRGRATDTQYF.

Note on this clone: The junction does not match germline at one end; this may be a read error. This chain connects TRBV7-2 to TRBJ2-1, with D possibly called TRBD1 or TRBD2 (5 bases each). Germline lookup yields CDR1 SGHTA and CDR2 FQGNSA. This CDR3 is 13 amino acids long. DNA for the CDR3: TGTGCCACCAGCACCGACCGGGGCAAGGAGCAGTTCTTC. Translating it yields CATSTDRGKEQFF.

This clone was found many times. In DNA, the CDR3 is TGTGCCAGCTCACCGGTTGGACAGGTACAAGAGACCCAGTACTTC. Amino acid sequence: CASSPVGQVQETQYF. The chain joins TRBV18 to TRBJ2-5; 7 nucleotides match TRBD1. V dropped 3 bases and J dropped 2; count of bases not matched to a gene: 6. Germline CDR1 KGHSH, CDR2 LQKENI. The CDR3 runs to 15 residues.

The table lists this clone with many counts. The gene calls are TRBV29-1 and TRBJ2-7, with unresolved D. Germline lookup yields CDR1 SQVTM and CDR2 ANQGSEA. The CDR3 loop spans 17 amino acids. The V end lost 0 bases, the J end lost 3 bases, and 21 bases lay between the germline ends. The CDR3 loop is CSVEDLHCLSFLYEQYF. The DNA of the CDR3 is TGCAGCGTTGAAGATCTTCACTGCTTGTCTTTTCTCTACGAGCAGTACTTC.

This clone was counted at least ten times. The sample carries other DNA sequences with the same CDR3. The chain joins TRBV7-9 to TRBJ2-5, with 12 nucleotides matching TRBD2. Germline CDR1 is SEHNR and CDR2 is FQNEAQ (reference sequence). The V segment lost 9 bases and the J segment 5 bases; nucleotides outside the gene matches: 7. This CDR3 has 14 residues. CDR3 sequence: CASWTSGIAETQYF. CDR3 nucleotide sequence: TGTGCCAGTTGGACTAGCGGGATAGCGGAGACCCAGTACTTC.

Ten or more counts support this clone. The chain's CDR3 is CASGIGDTQYF. CDR3 coding DNA: TGTGCCAGCGGGATTGGGGATACGCAGTATTTT. The rearrangement joins TRBV6-2 or TRBV6-3 to TRBJ2-3; D gene ambiguous. This CDR3 has 11 amino acids. CDR1 and CDR2 (germline): MNHEY, SVGEGT. The V end was cut by 8 bases, the J end by 6 bases, with 9 bases between.

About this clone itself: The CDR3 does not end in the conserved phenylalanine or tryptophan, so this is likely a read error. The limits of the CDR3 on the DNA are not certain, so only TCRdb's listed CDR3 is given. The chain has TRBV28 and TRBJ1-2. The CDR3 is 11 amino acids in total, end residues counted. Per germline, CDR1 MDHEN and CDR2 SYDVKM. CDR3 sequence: CASSSPPADTV.

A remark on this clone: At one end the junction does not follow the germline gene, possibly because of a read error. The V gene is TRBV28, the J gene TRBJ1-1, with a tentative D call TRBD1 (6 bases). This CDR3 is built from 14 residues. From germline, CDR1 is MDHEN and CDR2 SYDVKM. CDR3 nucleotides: TGTGCCAGCGACAGGCTCCCCCAGAGCCCTGAATCTTTCTTT. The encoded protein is CASDRLPQSPESFF.

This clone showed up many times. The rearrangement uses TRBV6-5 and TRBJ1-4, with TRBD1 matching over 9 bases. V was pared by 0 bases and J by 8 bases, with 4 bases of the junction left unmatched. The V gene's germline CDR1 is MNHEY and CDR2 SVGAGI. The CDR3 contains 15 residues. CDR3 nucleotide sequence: TGTGCCAGCAGTTACTCGTGGACAGGGGTGGAAAAACTGTTTTTT. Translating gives CASSYSWTGVEKLFF.

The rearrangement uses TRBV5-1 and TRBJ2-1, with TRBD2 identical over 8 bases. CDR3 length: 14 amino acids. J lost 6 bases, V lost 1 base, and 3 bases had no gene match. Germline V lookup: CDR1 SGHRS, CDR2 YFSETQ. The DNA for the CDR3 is TGCGCCAGCAGCTTGACGACTAGCGTCAATGAGCAGTTCTTC. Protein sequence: CASSLTTSVNEQFF.

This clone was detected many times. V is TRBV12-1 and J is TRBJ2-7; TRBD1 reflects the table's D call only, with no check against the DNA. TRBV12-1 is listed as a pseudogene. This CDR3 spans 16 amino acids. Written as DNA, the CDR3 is TGTGCCAGCACATCGCGGGTCGGGGGAAGCTCCTACGAGCAGTACTTC. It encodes CASTSRVGGSSYEQYF.

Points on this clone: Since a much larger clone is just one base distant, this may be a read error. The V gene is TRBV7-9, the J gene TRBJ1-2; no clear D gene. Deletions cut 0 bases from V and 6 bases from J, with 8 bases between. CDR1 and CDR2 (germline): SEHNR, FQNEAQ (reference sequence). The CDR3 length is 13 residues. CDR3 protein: CASSLADTNGYTF. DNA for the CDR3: TGTGCCAGCAGCTTAGCTGACACAAATGGCTACACCTTC.

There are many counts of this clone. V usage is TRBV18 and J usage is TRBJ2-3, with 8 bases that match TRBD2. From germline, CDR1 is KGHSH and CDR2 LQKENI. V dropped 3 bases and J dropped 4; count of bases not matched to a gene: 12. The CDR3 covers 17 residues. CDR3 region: CASSPTGMAGGADTQYF. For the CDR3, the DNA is TGTGCCAGCTCACCCACCGGGATGGCGGGAGGTGCAGATACGCAGTATTTT.

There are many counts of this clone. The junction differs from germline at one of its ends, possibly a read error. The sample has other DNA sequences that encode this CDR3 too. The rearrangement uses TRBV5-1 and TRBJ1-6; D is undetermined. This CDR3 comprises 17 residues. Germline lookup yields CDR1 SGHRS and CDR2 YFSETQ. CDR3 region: CASSLGYTRTNNSPLHF. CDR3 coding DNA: TGCGCCAGCAGCTTGGGATACACACGAACGAATAATTCACCCCTCCACTTC.

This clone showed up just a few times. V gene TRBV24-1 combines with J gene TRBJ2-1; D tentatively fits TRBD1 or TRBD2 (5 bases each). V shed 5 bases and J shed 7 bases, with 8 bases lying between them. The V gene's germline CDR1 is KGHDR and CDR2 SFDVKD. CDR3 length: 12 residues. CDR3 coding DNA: TGTGCCACCAGTGGCTGGGGGAATGAGCAGTTCTTC. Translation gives CATSGWGNEQFF.

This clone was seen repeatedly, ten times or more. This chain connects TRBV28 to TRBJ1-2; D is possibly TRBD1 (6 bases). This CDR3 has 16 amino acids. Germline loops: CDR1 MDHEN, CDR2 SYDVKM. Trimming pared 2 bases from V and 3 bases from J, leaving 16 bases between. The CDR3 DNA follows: TGTGCCAGCAGTTTAATAGGTCGGGGGCGGTACTATGGCTACACCTTC. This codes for CASSLIGRGRYYGYTF.

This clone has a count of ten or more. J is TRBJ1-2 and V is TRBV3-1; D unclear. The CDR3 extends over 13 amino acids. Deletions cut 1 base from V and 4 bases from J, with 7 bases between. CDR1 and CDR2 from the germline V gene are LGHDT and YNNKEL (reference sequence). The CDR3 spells CASSQVPIYGYTF. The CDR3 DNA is TGTGCCAGCAGCCAAGTACCAATCTATGGCTACACCTTC.